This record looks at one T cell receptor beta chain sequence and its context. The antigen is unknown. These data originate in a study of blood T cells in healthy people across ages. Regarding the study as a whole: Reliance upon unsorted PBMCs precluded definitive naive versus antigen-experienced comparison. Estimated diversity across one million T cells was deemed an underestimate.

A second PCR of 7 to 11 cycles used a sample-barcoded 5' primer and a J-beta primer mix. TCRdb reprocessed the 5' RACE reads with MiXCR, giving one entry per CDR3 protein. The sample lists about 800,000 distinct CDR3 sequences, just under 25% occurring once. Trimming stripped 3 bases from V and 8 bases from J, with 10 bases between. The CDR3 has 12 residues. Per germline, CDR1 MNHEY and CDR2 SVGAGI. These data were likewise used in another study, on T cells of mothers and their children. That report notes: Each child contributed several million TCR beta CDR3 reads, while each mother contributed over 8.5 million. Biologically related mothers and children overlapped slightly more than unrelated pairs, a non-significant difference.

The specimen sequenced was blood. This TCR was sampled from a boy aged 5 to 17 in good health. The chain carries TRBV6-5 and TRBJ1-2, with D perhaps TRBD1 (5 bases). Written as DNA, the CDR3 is TGTGCCAGCAGTTATTTGGGGGAAGGCTACACCTTC. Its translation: CASSYLGEGYTF.